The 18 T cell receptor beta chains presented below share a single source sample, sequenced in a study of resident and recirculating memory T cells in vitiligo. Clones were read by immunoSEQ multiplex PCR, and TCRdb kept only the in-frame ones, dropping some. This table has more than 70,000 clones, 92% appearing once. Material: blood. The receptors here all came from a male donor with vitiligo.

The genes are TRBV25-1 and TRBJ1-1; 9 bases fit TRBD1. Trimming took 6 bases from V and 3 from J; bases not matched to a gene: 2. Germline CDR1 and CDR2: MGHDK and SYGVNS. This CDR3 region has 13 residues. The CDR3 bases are TGTGCCAGCAGGACAGGGGGTCACACTGAAGCTTTCTTT. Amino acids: CASRTGGHTEAFF.

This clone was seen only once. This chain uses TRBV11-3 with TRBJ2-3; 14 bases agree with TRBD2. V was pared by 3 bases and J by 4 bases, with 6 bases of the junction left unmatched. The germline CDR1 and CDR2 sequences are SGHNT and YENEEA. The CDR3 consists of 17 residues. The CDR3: CASSFLTSGRAADTQYF. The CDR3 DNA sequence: TGTGCCAGCAGCTTTTTGACTAGCGGGAGGGCGGCAGATACGCAGTATTTT.

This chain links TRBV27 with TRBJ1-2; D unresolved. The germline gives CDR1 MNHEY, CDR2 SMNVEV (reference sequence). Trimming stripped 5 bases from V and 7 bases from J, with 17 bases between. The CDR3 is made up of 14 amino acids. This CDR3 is CASSPFREVVGYTF. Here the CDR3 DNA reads TGTGCCAGCAGTCCGTTTAGAGAGGTCGTTGGCTACACCTTC.

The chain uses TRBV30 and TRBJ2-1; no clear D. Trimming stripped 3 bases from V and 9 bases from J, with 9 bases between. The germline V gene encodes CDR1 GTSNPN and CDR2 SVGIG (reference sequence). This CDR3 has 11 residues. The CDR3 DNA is TGTGCCTGGAGCAATTTAGTTGAGCAGTTCTTC. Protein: CAWSNLVEQFF.

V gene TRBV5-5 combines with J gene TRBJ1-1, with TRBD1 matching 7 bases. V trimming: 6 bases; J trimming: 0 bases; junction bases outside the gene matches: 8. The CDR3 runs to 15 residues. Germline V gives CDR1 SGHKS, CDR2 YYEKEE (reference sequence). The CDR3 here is CASTLGQSLNTEAFF. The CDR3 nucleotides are TGTGCCAGCACCCTGGGACAGTCCTTGAACACTGAAGCTTTCTTT.

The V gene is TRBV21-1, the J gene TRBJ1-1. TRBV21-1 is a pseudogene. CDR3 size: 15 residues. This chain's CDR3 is CASSKAEGPNTEAFF. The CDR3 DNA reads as TGTGCCAGCAGCAAAGCTGAGGGCCCGAACACTGAAGCTTTCTTT.

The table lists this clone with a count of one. The CDR3 reads CASSPGWRGPGEQYF. The CDR3, as DNA: TGTGCCAGCAGCCCAGGTTGGCGGGGCCCCGGCGAGCAGTACTTC. This chain connects TRBV7-9 to TRBJ2-7; maybe TRBD2 (6 bases). Trimming shortened V by 5 bases and J by 6 bases, and 20 bases separated the two germline ends. Germline loops: CDR1 SEHNR, CDR2 FQNEAQ (reference sequence). The CDR3 is made up of 15 amino acids.

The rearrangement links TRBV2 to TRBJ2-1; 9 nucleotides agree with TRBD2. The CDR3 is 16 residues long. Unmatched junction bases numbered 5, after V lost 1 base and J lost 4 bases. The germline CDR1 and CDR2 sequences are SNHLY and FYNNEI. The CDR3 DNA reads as TGTGCCAGCAGTGAAGTGGCTAGCGGGATGTACAATGAGCAGTTCTTC. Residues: CASSEVASGMYNEQFF.

The CDR3 DNA reads as TGTGCCAGCAGTGTCGGCGGCGCGGGAGGAAAGAACGAGCAGTACTTC. Amino acids: CASSVGGAGGKNEQYF. The chain employs TRBV28 and TRBJ2-7; TRBD2 aligns across 8 bases. Looked up from germline, CDR1 is MDHEN and CDR2 is SYDVKM. This CDR3 has 16 amino acids. J lost 5 bases, V lost 5 bases, and 14 bases had no gene match.

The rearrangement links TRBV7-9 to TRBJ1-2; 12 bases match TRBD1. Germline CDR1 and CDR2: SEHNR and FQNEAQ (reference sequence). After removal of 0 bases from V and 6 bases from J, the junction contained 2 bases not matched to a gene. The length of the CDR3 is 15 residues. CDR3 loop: CASSLAGQGADGYTF. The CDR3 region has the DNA TGTGCCAGCAGCTTAGCGGGACAGGGGGCCGATGGCTACACCTTC.

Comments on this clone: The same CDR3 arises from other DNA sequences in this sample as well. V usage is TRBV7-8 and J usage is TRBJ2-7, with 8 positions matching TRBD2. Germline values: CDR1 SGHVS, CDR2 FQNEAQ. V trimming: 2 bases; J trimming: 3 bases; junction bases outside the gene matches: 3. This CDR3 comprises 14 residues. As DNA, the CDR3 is TGTGCCAGCAGCTTAACGGGGGGGAACTACGAGCAGTACTTC. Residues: CASSLTGGNYEQYF.

For the CDR3, the DNA is TGTGCCAGCAGCGTATCCGGACTAGCAGGAGAGACCCAGTACTTC. Translating gives CASSVSGLAGETQYF. V gene TRBV9 combines with J gene TRBJ2-5; 8 nucleotides match TRBD2. This CDR3 comprises 15 residues. Germline V gene data show CDR1 as SGDLS and CDR2 as YYNGEE. Trimming at V came to 1 base and at J to 4 bases, leaving 6 bases not matched to a gene.

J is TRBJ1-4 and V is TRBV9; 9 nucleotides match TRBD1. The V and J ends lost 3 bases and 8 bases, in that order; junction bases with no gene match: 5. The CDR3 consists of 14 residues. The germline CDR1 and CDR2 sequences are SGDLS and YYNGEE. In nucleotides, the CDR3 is TGTGCCAGCAGCGAACGGACAGGGGTGGAAAAACTGTTTTTT. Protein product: CASSERTGVEKLFF.

CDR3 sequence reads: CASSLSRAMKVDNEKLFF. Written as DNA, the CDR3 is TGTGCCAGCAGTTTATCCAGGGCCATGAAGGTGGATAATGAAAAACTGTTTTTT. The chain uses TRBV28 and TRBJ1-4, with D perhaps matching TRBD1 (5 bases). Germline V gene data show CDR1 as MDHEN and CDR2 as SYDVKM. CDR3 length: 18 residues. V was trimmed by 1 base and J by 4 bases, leaving 19 bases between them.

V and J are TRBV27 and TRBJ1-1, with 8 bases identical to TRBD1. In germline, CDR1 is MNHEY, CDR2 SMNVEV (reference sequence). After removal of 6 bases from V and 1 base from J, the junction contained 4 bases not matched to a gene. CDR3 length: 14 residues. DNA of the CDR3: TGTGCCAGCAGCCGTACAGGGGGGAACACTGAAGCTTTCTTT. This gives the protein CASSRTGGNTEAFF.

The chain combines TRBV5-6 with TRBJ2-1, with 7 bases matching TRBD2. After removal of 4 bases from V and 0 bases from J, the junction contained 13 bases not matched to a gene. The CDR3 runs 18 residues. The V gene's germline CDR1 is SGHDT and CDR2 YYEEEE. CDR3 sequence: CASSHTTGTKGSYNEQFF. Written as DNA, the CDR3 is TGTGCCAGCAGCCACACTACCGGGACTAAAGGCTCCTACAATGAGCAGTTCTTC.

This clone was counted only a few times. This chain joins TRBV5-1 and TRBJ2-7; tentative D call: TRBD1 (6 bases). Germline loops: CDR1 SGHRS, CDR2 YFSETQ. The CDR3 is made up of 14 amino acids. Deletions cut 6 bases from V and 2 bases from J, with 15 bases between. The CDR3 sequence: CASTLIQGPYEQYF. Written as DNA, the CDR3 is TGCGCCAGCACCTTAATACAGGGACCCTACGAGCAGTACTTC.

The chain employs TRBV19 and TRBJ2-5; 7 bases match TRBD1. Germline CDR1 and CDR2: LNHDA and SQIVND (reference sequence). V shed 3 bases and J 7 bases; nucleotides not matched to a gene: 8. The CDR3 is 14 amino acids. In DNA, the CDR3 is TGTGCCAGTAGTATGGGACAGCCCAAGTTGACCCAGTACTTC. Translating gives CASSMGQPKLTQYF. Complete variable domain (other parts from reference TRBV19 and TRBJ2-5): DGGITQSPKYLFRKEGQNVTLSCEQNLNHDAMYWYRQDPGQGLRLIYYSQIVNDFQKGDIAEGYSVSREKKESFPLTVTSAQKNPTAFYLCASSMGQPKLTQYFGPGTRLLVL.